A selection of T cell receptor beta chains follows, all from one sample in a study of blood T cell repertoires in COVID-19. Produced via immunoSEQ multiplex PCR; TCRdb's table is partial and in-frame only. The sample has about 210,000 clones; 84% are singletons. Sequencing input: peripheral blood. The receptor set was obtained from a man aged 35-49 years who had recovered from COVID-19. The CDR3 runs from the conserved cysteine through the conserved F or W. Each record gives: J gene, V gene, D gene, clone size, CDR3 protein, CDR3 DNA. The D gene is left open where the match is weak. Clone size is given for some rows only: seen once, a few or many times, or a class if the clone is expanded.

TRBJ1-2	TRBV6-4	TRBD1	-	CASSPSSGTDNYGYTF	TGTGCCAGCAGTCCCAGCTCCGGGACAGACAACTATGGCTACACCTTC
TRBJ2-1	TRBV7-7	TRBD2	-	CASSTSAGSSYNEQFF	TGTGCCAGCAGCACCTCAGCGGGAAGCTCCTACAATGAGCAGTTCTTC
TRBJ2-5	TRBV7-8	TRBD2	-	CASTNLGGKETQYF	TGTGCCAGCACCAACTTGGGAGGGAAAGAGACCCAGTACTTC
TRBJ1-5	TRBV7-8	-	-	CASSSRASNQPQHF	TGTGCCAGCAGCTCGAGGGCCAGCAATCAGCCCCAGCATTTT
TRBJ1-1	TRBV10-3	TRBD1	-	CAIGQGGMNTEAFF	TGTGCCATCGGACAGGGAGGTATGAACACTGAAGCTTTCTTT
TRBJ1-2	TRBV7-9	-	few	CASSLVGQYIYGYTF	TGTGCCAGCAGCTTAGTCGGACAGTACATCTATGGCTACACCTTC
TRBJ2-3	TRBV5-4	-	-	CASSWGESTDTQYF	TGTGCCAGCAGCTGGGGGGAGTCGACAGATACGCAGTATTTT
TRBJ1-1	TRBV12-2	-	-	CASRPGQGMTEAFF	TGTGCAAGTCGCCCCGGACAGGGTATGACTGAAGCTTTCTTT
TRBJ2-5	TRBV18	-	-	CASSPPGRIQETQYF	TGTGCCAGCTCACCCCCGGGGAGAATCCAAGAGACCCAGTACTTC
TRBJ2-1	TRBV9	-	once	CASSVGGSYNEQFF	TGTGCCAGCAGCGTAGGAGGGAGCTACAATGAGCAGTTCTTC
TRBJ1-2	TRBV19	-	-	CASRVGPGTLRGYTF	TGTGCCAGTAGAGTCGGCCCCGGTACATTGAGGGGCTACACCTTC
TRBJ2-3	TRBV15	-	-	CATSTTADGKDTQYF	TGTGCCACCAGCACTACAGCGGACGGAAAAGATACGCAGTATTTT
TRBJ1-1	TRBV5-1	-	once	CASSTTAGGTEAFF	TGCGCCAGCAGCACTACGGCGGGGGGGACTGAAGCTTTCTTT
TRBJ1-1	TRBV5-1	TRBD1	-	CASSPRQGATKEDTEAFF	TGCGCCAGCAGCCCGAGACAGGGGGCGACGAAGGAGGACACTGAAGCTTTCTTT
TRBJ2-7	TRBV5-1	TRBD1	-	CASSLMPTGVYEQYF	TGCGCCAGCAGCTTGATGCCGACAGGGGTCTACGAGCAGTACTTC
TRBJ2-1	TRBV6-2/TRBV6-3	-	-	CASSYRPGHYYNEQFF	TGTGCCAGCAGTTACCGCCCGGGACACTACTACAATGAGCAGTTCTTC
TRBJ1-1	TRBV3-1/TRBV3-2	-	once	CASSQDLGAQAFF	TGTGCCAGCAGCCAAGATTTGGGCGCCCAAGCTTTCTTT
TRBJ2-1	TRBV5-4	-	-	CASSLYLRGNEQFF	TGTGCCAGCAGCTTGTACCTAAGGGGGAATGAGCAGTTCTTC
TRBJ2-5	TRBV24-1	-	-	CATAQGNQETQYF	TGTGCCACCGCGCAGGGGAATCAAGAGACCCAGTACTTC
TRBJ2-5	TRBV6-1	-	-	CASSGRPTGGGETQYF	TGTGCCAGCAGTGGCCGCCCAACAGGGGGAGGGGAGACCCAGTACTTC
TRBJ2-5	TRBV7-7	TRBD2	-	CASSRGLAGKETQYF	TGTGCTAGCAGCAGGGGACTAGCGGGGAAAGAGACCCAGTACTTC
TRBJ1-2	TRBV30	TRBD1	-	CAFAVLQGVVGYTF	TGTGCCTTTGCAGTGCTCCAGGGGGTTGTTGGCTACACCTTC
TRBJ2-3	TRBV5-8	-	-	CASTPWEAGYTDTQYF	TGTGCCAGCACCCCTTGGGAGGCGGGGTACACAGATACGCAGTATTTT
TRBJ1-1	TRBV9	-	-	CASSVWEGGGTEAFF	TGTGCCAGCAGCGTTTGGGAGGGTGGGGGCACTGAAGCTTTCTTT
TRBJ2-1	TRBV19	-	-	CASNRDFSYNEQFF	TGTGCCAGTAACCGGGACTTCTCCTACAATGAGCAGTTCTTC
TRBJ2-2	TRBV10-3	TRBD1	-	CATNAGTANTGELFF	TGTGCCACCAATGCCGGGACAGCGAACACCGGGGAGCTGTTTTTT
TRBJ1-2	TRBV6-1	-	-	CASSELNSKSGYYGYTF	TGTGCCAGCAGTGAATTAAATTCTAAGTCGGGGTACTATGGCTACACCTTC
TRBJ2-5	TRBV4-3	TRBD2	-	CASSQVYRGEGETQYF	TGCGCCAGCAGCCAAGTCTACCGGGGGGAGGGAGAGACCCAGTACTTC
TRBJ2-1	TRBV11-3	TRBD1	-	CASSLEGTGVGSNEQFF	TGTGCCAGCAGCTTAGAGGGGACAGGGGTGGGTAGCAATGAGCAGTTCTTC
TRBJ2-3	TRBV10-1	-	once	CASSEGGPSTDTQYF	TGCGCCAGCAGTGAGGGCGGCCCTAGCACAGATACGCAGTATTTT
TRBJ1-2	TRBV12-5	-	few	CASGFSNYGYTF	TGTGCTAGTGGTTTCAGTAACTATGGCTACACCTTC
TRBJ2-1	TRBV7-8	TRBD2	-	CASSLGLAGGDNEQFF	TGTGCCAGCAGCCTGGGACTAGCGGGAGGGGACAATGAGCAGTTCTTC
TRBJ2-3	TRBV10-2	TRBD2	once	CASSVTSGRDTQYF	TGCGCCAGCAGTGTGACTAGCGGGAGGGATACGCAGTATTTT
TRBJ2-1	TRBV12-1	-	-	CASSFGLAGGYEQFF	TGTGCCAGCAGCTTTGGACTAGCGGGGGGGTATGAGCAGTTCTTC
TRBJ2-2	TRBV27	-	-	CASSLYSSGELFF	TGTGCCAGCAGTTTATACTCCTCCGGGGAGCTGTTTTTT
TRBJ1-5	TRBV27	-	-	CASAARANQPQHF	TGTGCCAGCGCGGCCAGGGCCAATCAGCCCCAGCATTTT
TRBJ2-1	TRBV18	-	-	CASSPGPTYNEQFF	TGTGCCAGCTCACCGGGGCCCACCTACAATGAGCAGTTCTTC
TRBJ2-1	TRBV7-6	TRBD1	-	CASSLVQGGYNEQFF	TGTGCCAGCAGCTTAGTACAGGGGGGATACAATGAGCAGTTCTTC
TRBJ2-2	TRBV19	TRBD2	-	CASSLAGEVGELFF	TGTGCCAGCTCGCTAGCGGGAGAGGTCGGGGAGCTGTTTTTT
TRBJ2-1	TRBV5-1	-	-	CASSLRSQRGLNNEQFF	TGCGCCAGCAGCTTGAGGTCTCAACGGGGTCTTAACAATGAGCAGTTCTTC
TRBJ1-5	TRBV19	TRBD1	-	CASSIVGQAVNQPQHF	TGTGCCAGTAGTATAGTTGGACAGGCCGTGAATCAGCCCCAGCATTTT
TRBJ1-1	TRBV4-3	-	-	CASSQGLTGGTEAFF	TGCGCCAGCAGCCAAGGGCTCACGGGTGGGACTGAAGCTTTCTTT
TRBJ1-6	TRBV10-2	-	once	CASSRTADNSPLHF	TGCGCCAGCAGCAGGACAGCCGATAATTCACCCCTCCACTTT
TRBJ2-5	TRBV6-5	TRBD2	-	CASSDQGGEETQYF	TGTGCCAGCTCTGATCAGGGAGGGGAGGAGACCCAGTACTTC
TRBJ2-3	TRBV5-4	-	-	CASSLERLTDTQYF	TGTGCCAGCAGCTTGGAGAGACTCACAGATACGCAGTATTTT
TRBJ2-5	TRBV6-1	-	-	CASSERRDYQETQYF	TGTGCCAGCAGTGAACGTCGGGACTACCAAGAGACCCAGTACTTC
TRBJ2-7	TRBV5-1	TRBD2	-	CASSLALAASYEQYF	TGCGCCAGCAGCTTGGCGCTAGCGGCTTCCTACGAGCAGTACTTC
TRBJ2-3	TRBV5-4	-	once	CASSLSFTSTDTQYF	TGTGCCAGCAGCTTGTCCTTCACTAGCACAGATACGCAGTATTTT
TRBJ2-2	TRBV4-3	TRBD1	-	CASSQYDQGAGGELFF	TGCGCCAGCAGCCAATATGATCAGGGGGCTGGCGGGGAGCTGTTTTTT
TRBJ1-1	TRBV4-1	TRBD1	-	CASSQGARGTVAEAFF	TGCGCCAGCAGCCAAGGGGCCAGGGGGACGGTAGCTGAAGCTTTCTTT
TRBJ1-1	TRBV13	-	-	CASSQDRRLEAFF	TGTGCCAGCAGCCAGGACAGAAGACTTGAAGCTTTCTTT
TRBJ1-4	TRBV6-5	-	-	CASSPRQHNEKLFF	TGTGCCAGCAGTCCCAGACAGCATAATGAAAAACTGTTTTTT
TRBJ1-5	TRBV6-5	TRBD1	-	CASTGRGQGQPQHF	TGTGCCAGCACAGGCAGGGGGCAGGGACAGCCCCAGCATTTT
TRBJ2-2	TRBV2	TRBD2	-	CASTTLLAGVPAGELFF	TGTGCCAGCACCACCCTACTAGCGGGAGTCCCCGCCGGGGAGCTGTTTTTT
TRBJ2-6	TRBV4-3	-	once	CASSQDHGKSGANVLTF	TGCGCCAGCAGCCAAGATCACGGGAAATCTGGGGCCAACGTCCTGACTTTC
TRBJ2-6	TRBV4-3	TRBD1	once	CASSHLDRAGANVLTF	TGCGCCAGCAGCCACCTAGACAGGGCTGGGGCCAACGTCCTGACTTTC
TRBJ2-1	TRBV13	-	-	CASSSRDKSEQFF	TGTGCCAGCAGCTCCCGGGACAAGAGTGAGCAGTTCTTC
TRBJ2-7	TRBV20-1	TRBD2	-	CSASPSGTYEQYF	TGCAGTGCTAGTCCTAGCGGCACCTACGAGCAGTACTTC
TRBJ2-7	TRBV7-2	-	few	CASSLDYLEQYF	TGTGCCAGCAGCTTAGACTACCTGGAGCAGTACTTC